This T cell receptor beta chain appears in the sequencing data of a study of T cell changes during pregnancy in multiple sclerosis. Assay used: immunoSEQ multiplex PCR; TCRdb lists only in-frame clones, some missing. This table has about 69,000 clones, 85% to 95% appearing once. V shed 3 bases, J shed 3 bases, and the junction held 6 bases outside the gene matches. Germline V gene data show CDR1 as SQVTM and CDR2 as ANQGSEA. The CDR3 contains 14 residues. The chain couples TRBV29-1 to TRBJ2-3; 7 bases line up with TRBD2. The source is a female donor in good health, enrolled as a control in a pregnancy study. The specimen comprised peripheral blood, sampled in the third trimester of pregnancy. The CDR3 reads CSVEAGVKTDTQYF. Here the CDR3 DNA reads TGCAGCGTTGAGGCGGGGGTTAAAACAGATACGCAGTATTTT.